This is a list of T cell receptor beta chains from one sample in a study of blood T cell repertoires in COVID-19. Libraries were prepared by immunoSEQ multiplex PCR; TCRdb keeps only in-frame clonotypes and omits some of them. The sample has 500,000 to 600,000 clones, around nine tenths seen once. Sequenced material: peripheral blood. The receptors here all came from a woman in her forties or fifties with COVID-19, enrolled during active disease. Each CDR3 is given with its conserved first and last residue. Each record gives: J gene, D gene, V gene, CDR3 length, clone size, CDR3 protein, CDR3 DNA. D genes are given only for firm matches. Rows may omit the clone size; those that give it use once, few, many or a size class.

J gene: TRBJ1-2; D gene: -; V gene: TRBV27; CDR3 length: 16; clone size: -; CDR3 protein: CASSLFGSNPSYGYTF; CDR3 DNA: TGTGCCAGCAGTTTATTTGGGAGCAATCCCAGCTATGGCTACACCTTC
J gene: TRBJ2-7; D gene: -; V gene: TRBV13; CDR3 length: 14; clone size: -; CDR3 protein: CASGRRQLTYEQYF; CDR3 DNA: TGTGCCAGCGGGCGGCGACAGTTGACCTACGAGCAGTACTTC
J gene: TRBJ1-4; D gene: TRBD1; V gene: TRBV7-2; CDR3 length: 15; clone size: -; CDR3 protein: CASSAEQGEGEKLFF; CDR3 DNA: TGTGCCAGCAGCGCCGAACAGGGGGAGGGGGAAAAACTGTTTTTT
J gene: TRBJ2-1; D gene: -; V gene: TRBV2; CDR3 length: 13; clone size: once; CDR3 protein: CASSPTGNNEQFF; CDR3 DNA: TGTGCCAGCAGCCCCACAGGAAACAATGAGCAGTTCTTC
J gene: TRBJ2-3; D gene: -; V gene: TRBV5-1; CDR3 length: 15; clone size: -; CDR3 protein: CASSTGGPTQDTQYF; CDR3 DNA: TGCGCCAGCAGCACGGGGGGCCCTACGCAAGATACGCAGTATTTT
J gene: TRBJ1-1; D gene: TRBD1; V gene: TRBV6-5; CDR3 length: 15; clone size: -; CDR3 protein: CASSYSQGAGTEAFF; CDR3 DNA: TGTGCCAGCAGTTACTCGCAGGGGGCTGGCACTGAAGCTTTCTTT
J gene: TRBJ1-5; D gene: -; V gene: TRBV6-5; CDR3 length: 14; clone size: few; CDR3 protein: CASVPWGGNQPQHF; CDR3 DNA: TGTGCCAGCGTCCCGTGGGGGGGGAACCAGCCCCAGCATTTT
J gene: TRBJ1-6; D gene: -; V gene: TRBV5-8; CDR3 length: 16; clone size: -; CDR3 protein: CASSPGRTATNSPLHF; CDR3 DNA: TGTGCCAGCAGCCCCGGACGGACAGCTACTAATTCACCCCTCCACTTT
J gene: TRBJ1-1; D gene: -; V gene: TRBV30; CDR3 length: 13; clone size: -; CDR3 protein: CAWSVILDRGAFF; CDR3 DNA: TGTGCCTGGAGTGTAATCTTAGATAGGGGAGCTTTCTTT
J gene: TRBJ1-4; D gene: -; V gene: TRBV7-7; CDR3 length: 14; clone size: -; CDR3 protein: CASSPHGGAEKLFF; CDR3 DNA: TGTGCCAGCAGCCCACATGGGGGGGCTGAAAAACTGTTTTTT